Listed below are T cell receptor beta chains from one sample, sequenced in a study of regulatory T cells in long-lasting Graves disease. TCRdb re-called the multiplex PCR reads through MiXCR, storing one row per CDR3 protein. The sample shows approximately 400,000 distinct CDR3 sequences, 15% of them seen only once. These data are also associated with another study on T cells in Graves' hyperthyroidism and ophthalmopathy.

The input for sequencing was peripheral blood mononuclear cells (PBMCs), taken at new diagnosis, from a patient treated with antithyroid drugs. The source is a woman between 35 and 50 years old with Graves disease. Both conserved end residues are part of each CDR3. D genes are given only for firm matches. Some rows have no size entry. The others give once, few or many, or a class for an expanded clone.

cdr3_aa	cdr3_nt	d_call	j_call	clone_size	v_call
CASSMVREETQYF	TGTGCCAGTAGTATGGTACGGGAAGAGACCCAGTACTTC	-	TRBJ2-5	many	TRBV19
CASSSGGIYEQYF	TGTGCCAGCAGCTCTGGGGGAATTTACGAGCAGTACTTC	-	TRBJ2-7	many	TRBV7-3
CASNSGSEGIYEQYF	TGTGCCAGTAATAGCGGGTCCGAGGGAATTTACGAGCAGTACTTC	TRBD2	TRBJ2-7	-	TRBV2
CASSEVGGNEQYF	TGTGCCAGCAGTGAAGTTGGGGGGAACGAGCAGTACTTC	-	TRBJ2-7	many	TRBV6-2/TRBV6-3
CASSFEYYGNQETQYF	TGTGCCAGCAGTTTTGAATACTATGGCAACCAAGAGACCCAGTACTTC	-	TRBJ2-5	many	TRBV12-3/TRBV12-4
CASIYGVGDDGELFF	TGTGCCAGCATCTACGGGGTCGGGGACGACGGGGAGCTGTTTTTT	-	TRBJ2-2	-	TRBV6-1
CASSPDRENEKLFF	TGTGCCAGCAGCCCCGACAGGGAAAATGAAAAACTGTTTTTT	TRBD1	TRBJ1-4	many	TRBV28
CASSLGLAEGDTQYF	TGCGCCAGCAGCTTAGGACTAGCGGAGGGAGATACGCAGTATTTT	TRBD2	TRBJ2-3	-	TRBV5-1
CASSPVGSIKPYNEQFF	TGTGCCAGCAGCCCCGTTGGGTCCATTAAGCCCTACAATGAGCAGTTCTTC	-	TRBJ2-1	few	TRBV7-8
CASSYRQLREQYF	TGTGCCAGCAGTTATCGTCAACTACGGGAGCAGTACTTC	-	TRBJ2-7	-	TRBV6-2/TRBV6-3
CAISESVLTSGTEGNEQSF	TGTGCCATCAGTGAGTCTGTGTTGACTAGCGGGACGGAGGGCAATGAGCAGTCCTTC	TRBD2	TRBJ2-1	-	TRBV10-3
CASSAPARAWDTEAFF	TGTGCCAGCTCAGCACCGGCCAGGGCCTGGGATACTGAAGCTTTCTTT	-	TRBJ1-1	-	TRBV18
CASSPRPAGTSGSLTGELFF	TGTGCCAGCAGTCCACGACCCGCAGGGACTAGCGGGAGTCTCACCGGGGAGCTGTTTTTT	TRBD2	TRBJ2-2	few	TRBV12-3/TRBV12-4
CASGLMTGRAYEQYF	TGTGCTAGTGGTTTGATGACAGGTCGGGCCTACGAGCAGTACTTC	-	TRBJ2-7	many	TRBV12-5
CASSLNLYNEQFF	TGTGCCAGCAGCTTAAATCTTTACAATGAGCAGTTCTTC	-	TRBJ2-1	many	TRBV7-2
CASSGENTGELFF	TGTGCCAGCAGTGGGGAGAACACCGGGGAGCTGTTTTTT	-	TRBJ2-2	many	TRBV12-3/TRBV12-4
CVSSLGVYNEQFF	TGTGTCAGCAGCTTAGGGGTCTACAATGAGCAGTTCTTC	-	TRBJ2-1	-	TRBV5-6
CASSLQYNEQFF	TGCGCCAGCAGCCTCCAGTACAATGAGCAGTTCTTC	-	TRBJ2-1	many	TRBV4-1
CASSRALAGGLSDTQYF	TGTGCCAGCAGCCGAGCGCTGGCGGGAGGGCTGTCCGATACGCAGTATTTT	TRBD2	TRBJ2-3	-	TRBV7-3
CASSLGAVGDNEQFF	TGCGCCAGCAGCTTGGGAGCGGTGGGGGACAATGAGCAGTTCTTC	-	TRBJ2-1	many	TRBV5-1
CASSLTGGGGGELFF	TGTGCCAGCAGTTTGACAGGGGGCGGCGGCGGGGAGCTGTTTTTT	TRBD1	TRBJ2-2	many	TRBV12-3/TRBV12-4
CASSPTGTTSQGKYF	TGTGCCAGCAGCCCAACAGGGACTACCTCTCAGGGAAAGTATTTT	-	TRBJ2-3	many	TRBV7-3
CASSSKTGGNQPQHF	TGTGCCAGCTCATCAAAAACAGGGGGCAATCAGCCCCAGCATTTT	TRBD1	TRBJ1-5	-	TRBV18